This T cell receptor beta chain derives from a study of blood T cell repertoires in COVID-19. Study background: Sites across the United States, Italy and Spain contributed samples from acute and convalescent COVID-19. PBMCs, B-cell-depleted T cells, or T cells were the source of the cDNA or gDNA that made up the material.

Original data processing: Amplification of reference gene primers provided the estimated nucleated cell counts. Libraries were prepared by immunoSEQ multiplex PCR; TCRdb keeps only in-frame clonotypes and omits some of them. From that table come the V and J calls and clone size; the DNA was used to work out D and trimming. The sample consists of about 150,000 clones, around nine tenths of them appearing once. The germline CDR1 and CDR2 sequences are SNHLY and FYNNEI. V lost 6 bases to trimming and J lost 2 bases, with 17 bases between them. This CDR3 is built from 16 residues. This clone was seen only a few times.

This TCR derives from a man in his sixties with active or convalescent COVID-19. The chain joins TRBV2 to TRBJ1-5; TRBD1 might be the D (5 bases). Specimen: peripheral blood. CDR3 coding DNA: TGTGCCAGCAGGCCGGCGGGGCAACGAGGCAATCAGCCCCAGCATTTT. It yields the protein CASRPAGQRGNQPQHF.